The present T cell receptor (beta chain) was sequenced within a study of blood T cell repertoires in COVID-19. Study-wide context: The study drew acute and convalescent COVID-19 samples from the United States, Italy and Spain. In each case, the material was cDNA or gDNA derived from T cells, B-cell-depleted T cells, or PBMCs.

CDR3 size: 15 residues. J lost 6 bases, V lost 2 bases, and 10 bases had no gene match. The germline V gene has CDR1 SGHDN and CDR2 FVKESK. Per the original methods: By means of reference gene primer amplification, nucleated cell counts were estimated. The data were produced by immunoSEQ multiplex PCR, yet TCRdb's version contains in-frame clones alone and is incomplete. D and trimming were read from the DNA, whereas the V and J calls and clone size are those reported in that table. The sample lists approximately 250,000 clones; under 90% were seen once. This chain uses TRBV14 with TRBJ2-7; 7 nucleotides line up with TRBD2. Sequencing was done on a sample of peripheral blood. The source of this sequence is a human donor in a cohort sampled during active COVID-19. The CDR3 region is CASSQREGVLREQYF. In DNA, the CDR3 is TGTGCCAGCAGCCAAAGGGAGGGAGTTCTGCGCGAGCAGTACTTC.